A selection of T cell receptor beta chains follows, all from one sample in a study of blood T cell repertoires in COVID-19. The assay was immunoSEQ multiplex PCR, and TCRdb's table has in-frame clones only and misses some. The profile covers about 110,000 clones, with 71% appearing a single time and more than 0.75% taken by the ten largest. Sequenced sample: peripheral blood. The receptors were sampled from a human donor with acute or convalescent COVID-19. The donor label of this sample is uncertain. Each CDR3 is given with its conserved first and last residue. The D gene is left open where the match is weak. The listing skips clone size in some rows; elsewhere it reads once, few, many or a size class.

TRBV2	NA	TRBJ2-6	16	NA	TGTGCCAGCAGTGAATACGGCAGGGCTGGGGCCAACGTCCTGACTTTC	CASSEYGRAGANVLTF
TRBV2	NA	TRBJ2-1	15	NA	TGTGCCAGCAGTGAAGAGGGGCTACGGGACAATGAGCAGTTCTTC	CASSEEGLRDNEQFF
TRBV5-4	NA	TRBJ2-1	15	NA	TGTGCCAGCAGCCAACAGGTAGGGGCCTACAATGAGCAGTTCTTC	CASSQQVGAYNEQFF
TRBV4-1	NA	TRBJ2-5	15	NA	TGCGCCAGCAGCCAAGACCCTTTGAGGAAAGAGACCCAGTACTTC	CASSQDPLRKETQYF
TRBV5-1	TRBD1	TRBJ2-3	16	NA	TGCGCCAGCAGTGTAGATGACAGGGCGGGCACAGATACGCAGTATTTT	CASSVDDRAGTDTQYF
TRBV6-5	NA	TRBJ1-2	13	NA	TGTGCCAGCGTCCCGGGACAAAACTATGGCTACACCTTC	CASVPGQNYGYTF
TRBV9	NA	TRBJ2-1	14	NA	TGTGCCAGCAGCGTCGGACATTTGTACAATGAGCAGTTCTTC	CASSVGHLYNEQFF
TRBV6-1	TRBD1	TRBJ1-5	18	NA	TGTGCCAGCAGTGCCGGGACAGGGGGCGCCCGGGGCAATCAGCCCCAGCATTTT	CASSAGTGGARGNQPQHF
TRBV5-6	TRBD1	TRBJ2-6	16	once	TGTGCCAGCAGCAGGGACAGGGGGTACGGGGCCAACGTCCTGACTTTC	CASSRDRGYGANVLTF
TRBV30	NA	TRBJ2-7	14	NA	TGTGCCTGGACCCAACAGATTGGACAGTCCGAGCAGTACTTC	CAWTQQIGQSEQYF
TRBV5-1	NA	TRBJ1-1	15	NA	TGCGCCAGCAGCTCCGGGACACCGATGAACACTGAAGCTTTCTTT	CASSSGTPMNTEAFF
TRBV6-5	NA	TRBJ1-3	14	NA	TGTGCCAGCACCCCGGGGGTCTCTGGAAACACCATATATTTT	CASTPGVSGNTIYF
TRBV10-1	NA	TRBJ2-7	14	NA	TGCGCCAGCAGCGGACAGCCTCGAACCTACGAGCAGTACTTC	CASSGQPRTYEQYF
TRBV5-1	NA	TRBJ1-1	15	NA	TGCGCCAGCAGCTTTCAACAGGGTAGGGGCACTGAAGCTTTCTTT	CASSFQQGRGTEAFF
TRBV4-1	NA	TRBJ1-2	14	NA	TGCGCCAGCAGCCAAGAGCGGACGGGGGGAGGCTACACCTTC	CASSQERTGGGYTF
TRBV2	NA	TRBJ1-5	13	once	TGTGCCAGCAGCGGCAGACTCAATCAGCCCCAGCATTTT	CASSGRLNQPQHF
TRBV6-1	NA	TRBJ1-3	17	NA	TGTGCCAGCAGTGCATCATCAGGGGAGAGTTCTGGAAACACCATATATTTT	CASSASSGESSGNTIYF
TRBV6-5	TRBD1	TRBJ1-2	13	NA	TGTGCCAGCAATACAGGGGGCGCGGGTGGCTACACCTTC	CASNTGGAGGYTF
TRBV27	NA	TRBJ2-5	15	many	TGTGCCAGCAGTTTGTACAGCCTTCAGCCAAAGACCCAGTACTTC	CASSLYSLQPKTQYF
TRBV28	NA	TRBJ2-7	14	NA	TGTGCCAGCAGTTCCTCGGGACTGCCCTACGAGCAGTACTTC	CASSSSGLPYEQYF
TRBV5-1	NA	TRBJ1-3	16	NA	TGCGCCAGCAGCTTGGCCAGCGGGGGCTCTGGAAACACCATATATTTT	CASSLASGGSGNTIYF
TRBV18	TRBD1	TRBJ1-6	17	once	TGTGCCAGCTCACCGGCGACAGGGTCATTCTATAATTCACCCCTCCACTTT	CASSPATGSFYNSPLHF
TRBV6-2/TRBV6-3	NA	TRBJ1-1	14	few	TGTGCCAGCAGCATTCAGGGTGGCTCCACTGAAGCTTTCTTT	CASSIQGGSTEAFF
TRBV5-1	NA	TRBJ1-2	14	NA	TGCGCCAGCAGCTCTCGGACAGCTAACTATGGCTACACCTTC	CASSSRTANYGYTF
TRBV3-1/TRBV3-2	NA	TRBJ1-3	15	NA	TGTGCCAGCAGCCAAGCCCTCAGCTCTGGAAACACCATATATTTT	CASSQALSSGNTIYF
TRBV7-2	NA	TRBJ2-3	15	NA	TGTGCCAGCAGCTTCACCTACCAAAGCACAGATACGCAGTATTTT	CASSFTYQSTDTQYF
TRBV7-9	TRBD1	TRBJ2-1	15	NA	TGTGCCAGCAGCCCACAGGGGGCGACCTACAATGAGCAGTTCTTC	CASSPQGATYNEQFF
TRBV29-1	TRBD1	TRBJ1-1	12	NA	TGCAGCGCCGGGACAGGGGCGACTGAAGCTTTCTTT	CSAGTGATEAFF
TRBV2	NA	TRBJ1-5	15	NA	TGTGCCAGCAGTGGGGGCCTGTATAGCAATCAGCCCCAGCATTTT	CASSGGLYSNQPQHF
TRBV5-1	TRBD1	TRBJ2-3	16	NA	TGCGCCAGCAGCTTGGGACAGGGTCAATGGACAGATACGCAGTATTTT	CASSLGQGQWTDTQYF
TRBV5-6	NA	TRBJ1-6	15	NA	TGTGCCAGCAGCTTCGGTACAGGGTCACGAGCACCCCTCCACTTT	CASSFGTGSRAPLHF
TRBV10-3	TRBD1	TRBJ1-6	15	NA	TGTGCCATCAGTCCGAACAGGGGTGAGAATTCACCCCTCCACTTT	CAISPNRGENSPLHF
TRBV7-8	NA	TRBJ2-5	13	few	TGTGCCAGCAGCTTGGGGGCGCGAGAGACCCAGTACTTC	CASSLGARETQYF
TRBV6-6	TRBD1	TRBJ1-5	17	few	TGTGCCAGCAGTCCGCGACCGGGACAGAGGCGGCCCGGGCCCCAGCATTTT	CASSPRPGQRRPGPQHF
TRBV7-3	TRBD1	TRBJ2-2	16	NA	TGTGCCAGCAGCTTATACACAGGGGGATTCACCGGGGAGCTGTTTTTT	CASSLYTGGFTGELFF
TRBV7-9	TRBD1	TRBJ1-1	14	NA	TGTGCCAGCAGCGTAGACAGGGCCAACACTGAAGCTTTCTTT	CASSVDRANTEAFF
TRBV3-1/TRBV3-2	NA	TRBJ1-5	14	NA	TGTGCCAGCAGCCAAACAGTAAGGGGTCAGCCCCAGCATTTT	CASSQTVRGQPQHF
TRBV7-2	NA	TRBJ1-3	15	once	TGTGCCAGCAGCGTAATGGTCAGCTCTGGAAACACCATATATTTT	CASSVMVSSGNTIYF
TRBV6-1	TRBD2	TRBJ2-2	17	NA	TGTGCCAGCAGTGAAGTCGGCGGGGGGAGGTACACCGGGGAGCTGTTTTTT	CASSEVGGGRYTGELFF
TRBV19	NA	TRBJ1-4	17	NA	TGTGCCAGTAGCGCCCGGGGGACCCATGCAACTAATGAAAAACTGTTTTTT	CASSARGTHATNEKLFF
TRBV12-3/TRBV12-4	NA	TRBJ1-1	13	NA	TGTGCCAGCAGTTTATTCCGGTACACTGAAGCTTTCTTT	CASSLFRYTEAFF
TRBV5-4	TRBD2	TRBJ2-3	15	NA	TGTGCCAGCAGCGCCCGGGGTAGCGGGGTCGATACGCAGTATTTT	CASSARGSGVDTQYF
TRBV12-5	NA	TRBJ2-7	15	NA	TGTGCTAGTGGTTTGGTGCCGACAGTTACCTACGAGCAGTACTTC	CASGLVPTVTYEQYF
TRBV24-1	TRBD1	TRBJ2-1	16	NA	TGTGCCACCCAAGGAACAGGGGAAGAAACCTACAATGAGCAGTTCTTC	CATQGTGEETYNEQFF
TRBV5-1	TRBD1	TRBJ1-2	14	NA	TGCGCCAGCAGCCCCGGGACAGGGGGAAGAGGCTACACCTTC	CASSPGTGGRGYTF
TRBV19	NA	TRBJ2-2	15	NA	TGTGCCAGTAGTATCTCAGGGGTGAACACCGGGGAGCTGTTTTTT	CASSISGVNTGELFF
TRBV6-5	NA	TRBJ1-5	14	many	TGTGCCAGCAGTCAGGGGTATGGCAATCAGCCCCAGCATTTT	CASSQGYGNQPQHF
TRBV4-1	TRBD1	TRBJ1-5	17	NA	TGCGCCAGCAGCCAAGTTCCCGGACAGGCCAGGGGACAGCCCCAGCATTTT	CASSQVPGQARGQPQHF
TRBV6-2/TRBV6-3	TRBD1	TRBJ1-1	14	NA	TGTGCCAGCAGCCTAGGGGGCGCGGCCACTGAAGCTTTCTTT	CASSLGGAATEAFF
TRBV5-1	NA	TRBJ1-1	14	NA	TGCGCCAGCAGACCGGACAGCCAACGGACTGAAGCTTTCTTT	CASRPDSQRTEAFF
TRBV7-9	NA	TRBJ1-2	18	NA	TGTGCCAGCAGCTTAAGCTGGGCAGGGCGGCACTCTAACTATGGCTACACCTTC	CASSLSWAGRHSNYGYTF
TRBV7-8	NA	TRBJ2-7	13	medium-sized	TGTGCCAGCAGCCTAGACACCCTCCACGAGCAGTACTTC	CASSLDTLHEQYF
TRBV30	NA	TRBJ1-3	16	NA	TGTGCCTGGAGTGATCCAGGGTCAGGATTGGGAAACACCATATATTTT	CAWSDPGSGLGNTIYF
TRBV11-2	TRBD2	TRBJ2-3	17	NA	TGTGCCAGCAGCGGTCTAGCGGAACGACCTTCCACAGATACGCAGTATTTT	CASSGLAERPSTDTQYF
TRBV4-1	NA	TRBJ1-4	16	NA	TGCGCCAGCAGCCAATCAGGAGGAGGGTTGATTGAAAAACTGTTTTTT	CASSQSGGGLIEKLFF